These 20 T cell receptor beta chains were all obtained from the same sample, sequenced in a study of Ad26.COV2.S vaccination and SARS-CoV-2 variants. Regarding treatment: around 19 received Ad26.COV2.S at low or high dose, single or two shots; five or six received placebo; per-sample allocation not given. Samples came from day 63 after the first vaccine or placebo injection. Clones were read by immunoSEQ multiplex PCR, and TCRdb kept only the in-frame ones, dropping some. The profile covers fewer than 400,000 clones, with around 83% appearing a single time and approximately 1.9% taken by the ten largest. Sequences were derived from peripheral blood, sampled in a trial of Ad26.COV2.S vaccine versus placebo. Receptor source: a person aged 18-65 years who received the Ad26.COV2.S COVID-19 vaccine or a placebo.

This clone was seen only a few times. The chain links TRBV7-9 to TRBJ2-1; possible D gene TRBD2, 5 bases. There are 15 residues in the CDR3. From germline, CDR1 is SEHNR and CDR2 FQNEAQ (reference sequence). V was shortened by 5 bases and J by 1 base, with 12 bases between the two germline ends. The CDR3 region is CASSLGDASYNEQFF. DNA for the CDR3: TGTGCCAGCAGCCTCGGGGATGCGTCCTACAATGAGCAGTTCTTC.

The chain recombines TRBV5-1 with TRBJ1-1, with 9 bases that match TRBD1. V lost 4 bases and J lost 11; bases outside the gene matches: 9. The CDR3 is made up of 13 amino acids. Germline-derived CDR1 and CDR2 are SGHRS and YFSETQ. DNA of the CDR3: TGCGCCAGCAGCACCGGGACAGGGTTCGTTGCTTTCTTT. It translates to CASSTGTGFVAFF.

The chain is built from TRBV6-6 and TRBJ2-2; D may be TRBD1 or TRBD2 (5 bases each). V lost 5 bases to trimming and J lost 6 bases, with 16 bases between them. The germline V gene encodes CDR1 MNHNY and CDR2 SVGAGI (reference sequence). The CDR3 is 15 residues long. The chain's CDR3 is CASSPTAGSAGELFF. CDR3 DNA: TGTGCCAGCAGTCCGACGGCAGGGAGCGCCGGGGAGCTGTTTTTT.

CDR3 sequence: CASSLTQGGGEKLFF. Written as DNA, the CDR3 is TGCGCCAGCAGCCTAACGCAGGGGGGCGGTGAAAAACTGTTTTTT. The V gene is TRBV4-1, the J gene TRBJ1-4, with 7 bases that match TRBD1. From germline, CDR1 is MGHRA and CDR2 YSYEKL. The CDR3 contains 15 residues. The V segment lost 4 bases and the J segment 7 bases; nucleotides outside the gene matches: 9.

The V gene is TRBV4-3, the J gene TRBJ1-1; 7 bases agree with TRBD1. CDR1 and CDR2 from the germline V gene are LGHNA and YSLEER. This CDR3 is built from 18 residues. Losses at the gene ends were 1 base for V and 8 bases for J; bases not matched to a gene: 19. This CDR3 reads CASSQVPAPQAGTDEAFF. The CDR3, as DNA: TGCGCCAGCAGCCAAGTTCCCGCTCCCCAAGCCGGGACAGACGAAGCTTTCTTT.

The chain employs TRBV9 and TRBJ1-3, with TRBD1 as a possible D gene (5 bases). Germline loops: CDR1 SGDLS, CDR2 YYNGEE. Trimming removed 3 bases at V and 0 bases at J, with 19 bases between. CDR3 length equals 18 residues. The CDR3 loop is CASSADPPRQTSGNTIYF. CDR3 in DNA: TGTGCCAGCAGCGCCGACCCCCCGCGACAGACCTCTGGAAACACCATATATTTT.

This clone was picked up one time. The chain recombines TRBV19 with TRBJ2-6; tentatively, D is TRBD1 (6 bases). The CDR3 totals 17 residues. Per germline, CDR1 LNHDA and CDR2 SQIVND (reference sequence). V lost 6 bases and J 6 bases, leaving 21 bases between the germline ends. The CDR3 DNA follows: TGTGCCAGTAGCACCCCCCCGGGAACAGGGACGGCCAACGTCCTGACTTTC. Translation gives CASSTPPGTGTANVLTF.

The chain employs TRBV30 and TRBJ1-6; D remains unclear. The CDR3 is 15 residues long. V was pared by 1 base and J by 0 bases, with 7 bases between. Germline assignment: CDR1 GTSNPN and CDR2 SVGIG (reference sequence). The DNA for the CDR3 is TGTGCCTGGAGTGGAGTGAACTCCTATAATTCACCCCTCCACTTT. Translated, it gives CAWSGVNSYNSPLHF.

This clone was counted only a few times. The chain carries TRBV5-6 and TRBJ2-7, with TRBD1 matching 8 bases. Germline V gene data show CDR1 as SGHDT and CDR2 as YYEEEE. This CDR3 comprises 18 residues. V trimming: 1 base; J trimming: 0 bases; junction bases outside the gene matches: 12. The CDR3 DNA follows: TGTGCCAGCAGCTTGAGATTCGGTTCGGGACAGGACTCCTACGAGCAGTACTTC. This encodes CASSLRFGSGQDSYEQYF.

The V gene is TRBV27, the J gene TRBJ1-6; no reliable D call. V was cut by 3 bases and J by 0 bases, with 6 bases left in between. The CDR3 runs 15 residues. Germline CDR1 and CDR2: MNHEY and SMNVEV (reference sequence). Here the CDR3 reads CASSFGSSYNSPLHF. CDR3 DNA: TGTGCCAGCAGTTTCGGAAGCTCCTATAATTCACCCCTCCACTTT.

The chain combines TRBV20-1 with TRBJ2-1; TRBD2 agrees at 9 bases. CDR1 and CDR2 from the germline V gene are DFQATT and SNEGSKA (reference sequence). V dropped 3 bases and J dropped 2; count of bases not matched to a gene: 5. This CDR3 spans 15 amino acids. The CDR3 protein is CSASGASGAYNEQFF. In nucleotides, the CDR3 is TGCAGTGCTAGTGGAGCTAGCGGGGCCTACAATGAGCAGTTCTTC.

CDR3 in DNA: TGTGCCAGCAGTTTCCCCGGGACAGCAATCTCTGGAAACACCATATATTTT. This codes for CASSFPGTAISGNTIYF. The chain links TRBV28 to TRBJ1-3; 7 bases match TRBD1. There are 17 residues in the CDR3. Trimming cost V 3 bases and J 0 bases; bases outside gene matches: 8. Germline CDR1 and CDR2: MDHEN and SYDVKM.

The CDR3 protein is CASTPGGPHNEQFF. CDR3 sequence (DNA): TGTGCCAGCACCCCGGGGGGGCCTCACAATGAGCAGTTCTTC. This chain joins TRBV27 and TRBJ2-1; 8 bases are shared with TRBD2. Germline values: CDR1 MNHEY, CDR2 SMNVEV (reference sequence). There are 14 residues in the CDR3. V lost 7 bases and J lost 5; bases outside the gene matches: 7.

CDR3 amino acids: CASSLRTANYGYTF. As DNA, the CDR3 is TGTGCCAGCAGCCTCAGGACAGCGAACTATGGCTACACCTTC. The chain links TRBV3-1 (or the pseudogene TRBV3-2) to TRBJ1-2, with a possible D match to TRBD1 (6 bases). V was shortened by 4 bases and J by 2 bases, with 11 bases between the two germline ends. The CDR3 consists of 14 residues. CDR1 LGHDT and CDR2 YNNKEL come from the germline V gene (reference sequence).

This sequence joins TRBV2 and TRBJ2-1, with 12 nucleotides matching TRBD2. The CDR3 covers 14 residues. Looked up from germline, CDR1 is SNHLY and CDR2 is FYNNEI. V gave up 6 bases and J gave up 8 bases; unmatched junction bases: 5. Written as DNA, the CDR3 is TGTGCCAGCAGAGCTAGCGGGGGGGCATATGAGCAGTTCTTC. Amino acid sequence: CASRASGGAYEQFF.

This CDR3 reads CASSPFGQGVWASGANVLTF. The CDR3 region has the DNA TGTGCCAGTAGTCCCTTCGGGCAGGGGGTCTGGGCCTCTGGGGCCAACGTCCTGACTTTC. This sequence joins TRBV19 and TRBJ2-6; 7 bases are shared with TRBD1. This CDR3 contains 20 residues. V lost 5 bases and J lost 0; bases outside the gene matches: 16. Looked up from germline, CDR1 is LNHDA and CDR2 is SQIVND (reference sequence).

The CDR3 coding sequence is TGTGCCTGGAGCCGGGCAGATACCGGGGAGCTGTTTTTT. It specifies CAWSRADTGELFF. V and J are TRBV30 and TRBJ2-2; D remains ambiguous. The CDR3 has 13 residues. The V end was cut by 3 bases, the J end by 5 bases, with 10 bases between. Germline CDR1 is GTSNPN and CDR2 is SVGIG (reference sequence). Filled out from reference TRBV30 and TRBJ2-2, the complete variable domain reads SQTIHQWPATLVQPVGSPLSLECTVEGTSNPNLYWYRQAAGRGLQLLFYSVGIGQISSEVPQNLSASRPQDRQFILSSKKLLLSDSGFYLCAWSRADTGELFFGEGSRLTVL.

The chain recombines TRBV2 with TRBJ1-6; a weak D match, TRBD1 (6 bases). The V gene's germline CDR1 is SNHLY and CDR2 FYNNEI. The CDR3 consists of 14 residues. V was clipped by 5 bases and J by 6 bases, with 11 bases between them. CDR3 amino acids: CASSTDSFNSPLHF. CDR3 sequence (DNA): TGTGCCAGCAGTACGGACAGTTTTAATTCACCCCTCCACTTT.

The rearrangement links TRBV5-6 to TRBJ2-7; D may be TRBD1 (5 bases). The CDR3 totals 14 residues. The germline V gene encodes CDR1 SGHDT and CDR2 YYEEEE. V was shortened by 5 bases and J by 6 bases, with 18 bases between the two germline ends. CDR3 nucleotide sequence: TGTGCCAGCAGTTATGGGGCTATAATTTCCGAGCAGTACTTC. Its translation is CASSYGAIISEQYF.

This chain links TRBV30 with TRBJ2-1; TRBD1 aligns across 9 bases. Germline CDR1 is GTSNPN and CDR2 is SVGIG (reference sequence). Germline trimming cut 0 bases from V and 6 bases from J; bases unmatched to any gene: 6. There are 15 residues in the CDR3. Here the CDR3 DNA reads TGTGCCTGGAGTGTAACAGGGGGCCATCGCAATGAGCAGTTCTTC. It is translated as CAWSVTGGHRNEQFF.